Listed below are T cell receptor beta chains from one sample, sequenced in a study of PD-L1 blockade in urothelial cancer. Only in-frame clones appear in the TCRdb table, and some are missing; sequencing was by immunoSEQ multiplex PCR. The sample shows 30,000 to 40,000 clones, roughly a third of them seen only once. This specimen was tumor tissue, taken before atezolizumab (anti-PD-L1) treatment. The receptors shown here come from a man between 60 and 75 years old with urothelial cancer. Both conserved end residues are part of each CDR3.

V gene: TRBV19
J gene: TRBJ2-7
CDR3 protein: CASSSGQGLYEQYF

V gene: TRBV11-3
J gene: TRBJ2-5
CDR3 protein: CASSSSPGGRETQYF

V gene: TRBV28
J gene: TRBJ1-1
CDR3 protein: CAIRSGQGGRNTEAFF

V gene: TRBV6-7
J gene: TRBJ2-7
CDR3 protein: CASSSHYEQYF

V gene: TRBV4-1
J gene: TRBJ2-5
CDR3 protein: CASSQVRTQETQYF

V gene: TRBV6-8
J gene: TRBJ2-1
CDR3 protein: CASSTGTSINEQFF

V gene: TRBV11-3
J gene: TRBJ2-1
CDR3 protein: CASSLSTGRNHNEQFF

V gene: TRBV25-1
J gene: TRBJ2-3
CDR3 protein: CASSSWEAGGKDTQYF

V gene: TRBV6-8
J gene: TRBJ2-6
CDR3 protein: CASSYFLSGANVLTF

V gene: TRBV11-3
J gene: TRBJ2-7
CDR3 protein: CASSLVGPPYEQYF

V gene: TRBV6-8
J gene: TRBJ1-2
CDR3 protein: CASSSADTNYGYTF

V gene: TRBV15
J gene: TRBJ1-5
CDR3 protein: CATSVGTEGGWPQHF

V gene: TRBV18
J gene: TRBJ1-2
CDR3 protein: CASSPSSGQAFYGYTF

V gene: TRBV5-1
J gene: TRBJ2-2
CDR3 protein: CASSLGTGNTGELFF

V gene: TRBV28
J gene: TRBJ1-2
CDR3 protein: CASTLRGAPGYGYTF

V gene: TRBV6-8
J gene: TRBJ1-5
CDR3 protein: CASKRAGHSNQPQHF

V gene: TRBV6-8
J gene: TRBJ1-2
CDR3 protein: CASSYLGQGMSGYTF

V gene: TRBV1
J gene: TRBJ2-7
CDR3 protein: CASSQDTAYEQYF

V gene: TRBV10-2
J gene: TRBJ1-1
CDR3 protein: CASSDDGGLAFF

V gene: TRBV9
J gene: TRBJ2-6
CDR3 protein: CASSVVGMLGANVLTF

V gene: TRBV6-7
J gene: TRBJ2-1
CDR3 protein: CASSVPNEQFF

V gene: TRBV19
J gene: TRBJ1-3
CDR3 protein: CASSYPGTSGNTIYF

V gene: TRBV29-1
J gene: TRBJ2-7
CDR3 protein: CSVPGQGAHEQYF

V gene: TRBV5-1
J gene: TRBJ1-2
CDR3 protein: CASSLRTDYGSYTF

V gene: TRBV30
J gene: TRBJ2-2
CDR3 protein: CAWSAGQGVTGELFF

V gene: TRBV19
J gene: TRBJ2-6
CDR3 protein: CASKADRGISGANVLTF

V gene: TRBV19
J gene: TRBJ2-5
CDR3 protein: CASSIGNRLQETQYF

V gene: TRBV11-3
J gene: TRBJ2-7
CDR3 protein: CASSLGFVQYEQYF

V gene: TRBV11-3
J gene: TRBJ1-1
CDR3 protein: CASTPSGGRTEAFF

V gene: TRBV6-8
J gene: TRBJ2-6
CDR3 protein: CASSYSILHSGANVLTF

V gene: TRBV12-5
J gene: TRBJ1-2
CDR3 protein: CASGGRLYGYTF

V gene: TRBV2
J gene: TRBJ1-5
CDR3 protein: CASREAQVGPQHF

V gene: TRBV6-1
J gene: TRBJ1-4
CDR3 protein: CASSEEAGQGFATNEKLFF

V gene: TRBV7-6
J gene: TRBJ1-3
CDR3 protein: CASSLAGHDSSGNTIYF

V gene: TRBV6-8
J gene: TRBJ2-4
CDR3 protein: CASSYPGLGGNIQYF